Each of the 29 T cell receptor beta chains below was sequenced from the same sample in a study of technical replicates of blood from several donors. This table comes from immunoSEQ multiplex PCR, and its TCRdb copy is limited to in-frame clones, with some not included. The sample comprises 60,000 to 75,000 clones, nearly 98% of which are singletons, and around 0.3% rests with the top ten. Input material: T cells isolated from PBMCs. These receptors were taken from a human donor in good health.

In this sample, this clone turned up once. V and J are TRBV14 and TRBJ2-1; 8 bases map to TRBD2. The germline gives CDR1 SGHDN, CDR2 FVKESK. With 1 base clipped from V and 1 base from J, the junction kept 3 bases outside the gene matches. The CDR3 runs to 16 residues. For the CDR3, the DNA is TGTGCCAGCAGCCAAGTCGCGGGAGGATCCTACAATGAGCAGTTCTTC. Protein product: CASSQVAGGSYNEQFF. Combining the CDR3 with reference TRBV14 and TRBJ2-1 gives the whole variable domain EAGVTQFPSHSVIEKGQTVTLRCDPISGHDNLYWYRRVMGKEIKFLLHFVKESKQDESGMPNNRFLAERTGGTYSTLKVQPAELEDSGVYFCASSQVAGGSYNEQFFGPGTRLTVL.

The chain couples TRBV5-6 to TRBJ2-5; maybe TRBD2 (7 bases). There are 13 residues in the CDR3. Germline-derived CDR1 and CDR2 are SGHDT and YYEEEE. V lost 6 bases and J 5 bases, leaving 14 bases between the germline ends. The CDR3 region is CASTSGGAETQYF. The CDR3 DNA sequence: TGTGCCAGCACTTCGGGGGGCGCGGAGACCCAGTACTTC.

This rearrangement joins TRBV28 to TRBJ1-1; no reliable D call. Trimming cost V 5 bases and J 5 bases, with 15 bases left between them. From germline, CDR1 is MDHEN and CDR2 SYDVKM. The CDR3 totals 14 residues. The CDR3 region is CASSQRTHPTEAFF. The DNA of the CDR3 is TGTGCCAGCAGTCAACGGACTCACCCAACTGAAGCTTTCTTT. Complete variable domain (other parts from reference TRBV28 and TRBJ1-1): DVKVTQSSRYLVKRTGEKVFLECVQDMDHENMFWYRQDPGLGLRLIYFSYDVKMKEKGDIPEGYSVSREKKERFSLILESASTNQTSMYLCASSQRTHPTEAFFGQGTRLTVV.

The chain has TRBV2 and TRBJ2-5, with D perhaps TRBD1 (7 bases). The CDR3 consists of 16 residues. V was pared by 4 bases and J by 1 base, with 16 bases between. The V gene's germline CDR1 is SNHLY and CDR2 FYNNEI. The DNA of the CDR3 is TGTGCCAGCAGTGCGGAGGGGGCCCTATCCCAAGAGACCCAGTACTTC. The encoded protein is CASSAEGALSQETQYF.

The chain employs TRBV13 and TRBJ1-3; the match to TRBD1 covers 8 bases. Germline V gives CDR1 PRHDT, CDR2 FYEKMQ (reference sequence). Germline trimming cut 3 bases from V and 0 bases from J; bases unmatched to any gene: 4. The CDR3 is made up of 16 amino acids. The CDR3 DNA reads TGTGCCAGCAGCTTCGGGACAGGCTCCTCTGGAAACACCATATATTTT. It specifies CASSFGTGSSGNTIYF.

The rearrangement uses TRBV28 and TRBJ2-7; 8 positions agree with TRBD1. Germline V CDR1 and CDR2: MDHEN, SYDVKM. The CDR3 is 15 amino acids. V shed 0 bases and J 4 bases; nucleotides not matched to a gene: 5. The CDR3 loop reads CASSLWGTGFYEQYF. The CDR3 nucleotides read TGTGCCAGCAGTTTATGGGGGACAGGTTTTTACGAGCAGTACTTC.

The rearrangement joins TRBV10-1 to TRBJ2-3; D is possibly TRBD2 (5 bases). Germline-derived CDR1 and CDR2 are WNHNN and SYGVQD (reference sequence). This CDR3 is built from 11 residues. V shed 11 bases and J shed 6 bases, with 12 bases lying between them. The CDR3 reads CAGGLADTQYF. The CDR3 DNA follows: TGCGCCGGCGGACTCGCCGATACGCAGTATTTT.

Here the CDR3 DNA reads TGTGCCAGCAGCTTGGGACAGCCCTCGAACACCGGGGAGCTGTTTTTT. Protein sequence: CASSLGQPSNTGELFF. This rearrangement joins TRBV13 to TRBJ2-2, with 7 bases lining up with TRBD1. CDR1 and CDR2 (germline): PRHDT, FYEKMQ (reference sequence). The CDR3 extends over 16 amino acids. With V trimmed by 3 bases and J by 0 bases, 4 bases remained unmatched. The variable domain in full, with the rest retrieved from reference TRBV13 and TRBJ2-2, is AAGVIQSPRHLIKEKRETATLKCYPIPRHDTVYWYQQGPGQDPQFLISFYEKMQSDKGSIPDRFSAQQFSDYHSELNMSSLELGDSALYFCASSLGQPSNTGELFFGEGSRLTVL.

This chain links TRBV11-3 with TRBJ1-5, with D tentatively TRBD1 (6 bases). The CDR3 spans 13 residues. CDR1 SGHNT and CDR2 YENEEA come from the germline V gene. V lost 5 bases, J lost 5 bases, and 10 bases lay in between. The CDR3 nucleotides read TGTGCCAGCAGCACGGCAGGGGATCAGCCCCAGCATTTT. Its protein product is CASSTAGDQPQHF.

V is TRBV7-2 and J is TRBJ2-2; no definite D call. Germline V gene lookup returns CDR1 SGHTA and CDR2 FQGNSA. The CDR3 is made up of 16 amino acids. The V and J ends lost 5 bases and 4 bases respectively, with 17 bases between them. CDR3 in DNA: TGTGCCAGCAGCCGTACTGCCTTCGGTGGCACCGGGGAGCTGTTTTTT. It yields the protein CASSRTAFGGTGELFF.

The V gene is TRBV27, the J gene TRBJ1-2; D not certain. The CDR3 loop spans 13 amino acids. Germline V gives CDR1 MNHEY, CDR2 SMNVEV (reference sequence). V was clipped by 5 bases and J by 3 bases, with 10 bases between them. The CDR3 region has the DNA TGTGCCAGCAGTCCTAGACTTTACTATGGCTACACCTTC. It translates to CASSPRLYYGYTF.

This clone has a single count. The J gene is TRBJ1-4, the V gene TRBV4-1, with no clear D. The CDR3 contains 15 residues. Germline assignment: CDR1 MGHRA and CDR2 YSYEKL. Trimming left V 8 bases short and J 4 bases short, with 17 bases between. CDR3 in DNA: TGCGCCAGCCGTGGAACGGTCCGGGATAATGAAAAACTGTTTTTT. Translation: CASRGTVRDNEKLFF.

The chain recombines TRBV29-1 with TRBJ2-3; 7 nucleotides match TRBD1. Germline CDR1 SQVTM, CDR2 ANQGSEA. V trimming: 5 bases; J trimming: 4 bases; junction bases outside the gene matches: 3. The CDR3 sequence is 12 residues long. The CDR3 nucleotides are TGCAGCGTTCAAACAGGGGCAGATACGCAGTATTTT. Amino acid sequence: CSVQTGADTQYF.

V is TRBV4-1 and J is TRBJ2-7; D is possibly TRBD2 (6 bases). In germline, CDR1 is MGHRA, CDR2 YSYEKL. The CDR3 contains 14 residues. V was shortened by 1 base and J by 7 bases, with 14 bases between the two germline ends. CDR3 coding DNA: TGCGCCAGCAGCCAAGCCCGGGGAGGTTCGGAGCAGTACTTC. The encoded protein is CASSQARGGSEQYF.

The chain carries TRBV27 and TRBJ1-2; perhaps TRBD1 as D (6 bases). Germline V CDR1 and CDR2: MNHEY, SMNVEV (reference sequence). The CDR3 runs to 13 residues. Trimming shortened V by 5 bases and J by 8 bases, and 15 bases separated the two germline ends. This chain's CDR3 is CASSAGGGDGYTF. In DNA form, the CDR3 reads TGTGCCAGCAGTGCGGGGGGGGGCGACGGCTACACCTTC.

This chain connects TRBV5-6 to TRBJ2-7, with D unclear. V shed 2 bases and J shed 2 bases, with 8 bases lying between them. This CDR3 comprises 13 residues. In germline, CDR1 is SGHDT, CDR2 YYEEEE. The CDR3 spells CASSFNRPYEQYF. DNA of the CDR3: TGTGCCAGCAGCTTTAACAGACCCTACGAGCAGTACTTC.

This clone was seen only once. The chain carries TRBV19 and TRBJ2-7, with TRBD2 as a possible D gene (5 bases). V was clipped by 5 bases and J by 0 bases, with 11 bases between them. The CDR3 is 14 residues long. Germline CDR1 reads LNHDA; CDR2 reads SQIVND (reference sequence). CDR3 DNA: TGTGCCAGTAGTTCGGCCAGCGGCTCCTACGAGCAGTACTTC. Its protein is CASSSASGSYEQYF.

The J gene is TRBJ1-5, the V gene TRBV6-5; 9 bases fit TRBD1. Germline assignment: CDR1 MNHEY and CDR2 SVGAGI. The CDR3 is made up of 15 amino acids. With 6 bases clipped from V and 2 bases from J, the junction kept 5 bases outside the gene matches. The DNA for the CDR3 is TGTGCCAGCAGCGCCGGGACAGGGCGCAATCAGCCCCAGCATTTT. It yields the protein CASSAGTGRNQPQHF.

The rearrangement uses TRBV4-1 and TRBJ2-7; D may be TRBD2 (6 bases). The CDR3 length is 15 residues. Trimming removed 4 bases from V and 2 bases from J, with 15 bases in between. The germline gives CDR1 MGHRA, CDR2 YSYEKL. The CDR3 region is CASSLLNGTPYEQYF. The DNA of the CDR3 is TGCGCCAGCAGCCTTCTTAACGGGACTCCCTACGAGCAGTACTTC.

The CDR3 bases are TGTGCCAGCAGTTATAGCCTAGCGGGAGAAGAGACCCAGTACTTC. Translated, it gives CASSYSLAGEETQYF. The chain carries TRBV6-6 and TRBJ2-5; 10 bases match TRBD2. The CDR3 covers 15 residues. The germline V gene has CDR1 MNHNY and CDR2 SVGAGI (reference sequence). The V gene end was trimmed by 3 bases and the J gene end by 3 bases; junction bases not matched to a gene: 4.

The CDR3 DNA sequence: TGTGCCAGCAGTCTTGGGGAGTTAGCTAACTATGGCTACACCTTC. Protein product: CASSLGELANYGYTF. This rearrangement joins TRBV7-3 to TRBJ1-2, with D unresolved. Looked up from germline, CDR1 is SGHTA and CDR2 is FQGTGA. This CDR3 is 15 amino acids long. Trimming cost V 6 bases and J 0 bases, with 14 bases left between them. Looking up the rest from reference TRBV7-3 and TRBJ1-2 gives the full variable domain: GAGVSQTPSNKVTEKGKYVELRCDPISGHTALYWYRQSLGQGPEFLIYFQGTGAADDSGLPNDRFFAVRPEGSVSTLKIQRTERGDSAVYLCASSLGELANYGYTFGSGTRLTVV.

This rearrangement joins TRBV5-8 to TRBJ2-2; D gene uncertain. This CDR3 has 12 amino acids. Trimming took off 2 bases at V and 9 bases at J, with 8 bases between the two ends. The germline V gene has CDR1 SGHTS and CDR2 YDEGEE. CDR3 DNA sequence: TGTGCCAGCAGCTTTTCTATCAGGGAGCTGTTTTTT. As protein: CASSFSIRELFF.

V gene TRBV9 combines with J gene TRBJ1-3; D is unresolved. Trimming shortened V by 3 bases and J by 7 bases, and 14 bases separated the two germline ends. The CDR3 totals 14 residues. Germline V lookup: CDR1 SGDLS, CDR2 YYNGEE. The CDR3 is CASSATSLANTIYF. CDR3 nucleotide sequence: TGTGCCAGCAGCGCCACCTCGTTAGCGAACACCATATATTTT. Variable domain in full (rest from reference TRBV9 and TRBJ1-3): DSGVTQTPKHLITATGQRVTLRCSPRSGDLSVYWYQQSLDQGLQFLIQYYNGEERAKGNILERFSAQQFPDLHSELNLSSLELGDSALYFCASSATSLANTIYFGEGSWLTVV.

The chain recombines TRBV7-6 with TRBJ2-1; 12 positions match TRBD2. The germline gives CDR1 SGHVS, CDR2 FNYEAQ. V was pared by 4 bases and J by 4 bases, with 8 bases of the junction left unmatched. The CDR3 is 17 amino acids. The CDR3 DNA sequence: TGTGCCAGCAGCTACTCCGGGACTAGCGGGTTTTACAATGAGCAGTTCTTC. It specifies CASSYSGTSGFYNEQFF.

This CDR3 is CASTPLGGTEAFF. The CDR3 region has the DNA TGTGCCAGCACCCCTTTGGGGGGAACTGAAGCTTTCTTT. The V and J genes are TRBV5-6 and TRBJ1-1; possibly TRBD1 for D (5 bases). Trimming shortened V by 6 bases and J by 5 bases, and 14 bases separated the two germline ends. The length of the CDR3 is 13 residues. Germline V gene lookup returns CDR1 SGHDT and CDR2 YYEEEE.

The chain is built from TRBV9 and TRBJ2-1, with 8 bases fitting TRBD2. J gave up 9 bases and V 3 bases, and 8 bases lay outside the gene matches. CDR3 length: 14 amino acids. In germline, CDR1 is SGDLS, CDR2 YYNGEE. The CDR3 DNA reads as TGTGCCAGCAGCGGGCCAAGCGGGAGTAGTGAGCAGTTCTTC. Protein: CASSGPSGSSEQFF.

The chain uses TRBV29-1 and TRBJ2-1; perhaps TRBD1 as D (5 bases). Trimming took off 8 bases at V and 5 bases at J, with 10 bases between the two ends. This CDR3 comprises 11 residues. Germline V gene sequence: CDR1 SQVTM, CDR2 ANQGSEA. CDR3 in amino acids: CSTDTDNEQFF. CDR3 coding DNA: TGCAGCACGGACACTGACAATGAGCAGTTCTTC.

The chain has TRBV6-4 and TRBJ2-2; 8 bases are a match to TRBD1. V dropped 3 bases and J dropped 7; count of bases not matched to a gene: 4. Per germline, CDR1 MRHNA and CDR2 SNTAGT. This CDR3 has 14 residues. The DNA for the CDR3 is TGTGCCAGCAGTGAACGACAGGGGTTCGGGGAGCTGTTTTTT. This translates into CASSERQGFGELFF.

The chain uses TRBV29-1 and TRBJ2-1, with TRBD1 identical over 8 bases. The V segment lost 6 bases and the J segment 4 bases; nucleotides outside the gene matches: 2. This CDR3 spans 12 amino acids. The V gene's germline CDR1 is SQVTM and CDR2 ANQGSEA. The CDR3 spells CSVRQGYNEQFF. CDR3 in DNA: TGCAGCGTGAGACAGGGGTACAATGAGCAGTTCTTC.